A selection of T cell receptor beta chains follows, all from one sample in a study of T cells in Graves' hyperthyroidism and ophthalmopathy. TCRdb fed the multiplex PCR reads into MiXCR, producing one record per CDR3 protein. This repertoire shows some 620,000 distinct CDR3 sequences, roughly 17% found once; its top ten account for 3.5% to 4%. Sequenced material: blood. These receptors came from a woman in her 30s with Graves' hyperthyroidism. The CDR3 runs from the conserved cysteine through the conserved F or W. D genes are given only for firm matches. Some rows mark clone size as missing; the rest say once, few, many or name a class of expanded clone.

d_gene,v_gene,len,j_gene,abundance,CDR3aa,CDR3nt
.,TRBV30,13,TRBJ2-7,many,CAWSVGGEYEQYF,TGTGCCTGGAGTGTAGGGGGGGAGTACGAGCAGTACTTC
TRBD1,TRBV5-4,15,TRBJ2-5,.,CASSLANRGVETQYF,TGTGCCAGCAGCTTGGCGAACAGGGGGGTAGAGACCCAGTACTTC
.,TRBV7-9,13,TRBJ2-7,.,CASSPKWEYERYF,TGTGCCAGCAGCCCTAAGTGGGAGTACGAGCGGTACTTC
.,TRBV12-3/TRBV12-4,14,TRBJ2-1,many,CASSLAGLSSEQFF,TGTGCCAGCAGTTTAGCGGGGCTATCCAGTGAGCAGTTCTTC
.,TRBV28,20,TRBJ2-6,many,CASSSSLGRSTYSGANVLTF,TGTGCCAGCAGTTCCTCTTTAGGGCGATCAACTTACTCTGGGGCCAACGTCCTGACTTTC
.,TRBV6-1,14,TRBJ1-5,few,CASTLQGLNQPQHF,TGTGCCAGCACCCTCCAGGGTTTGAATCAGCCCCAGCATTTT
TRBD2,TRBV6-1,14,TRBJ2-3,many,CASRRAGSTDTQYF,TGTGCCAGCAGACGAGCGGGAAGCACAGATACGCAGTATTTT
.,TRBV28,16,TRBJ2-1,many,CASSPADLGPYNEQFF,TGTGCCAGCAGCCCCGCCGACTTGGGCCCCTACAATGAGCAGTTCTTC
TRBD1,TRBV3-1,13,TRBJ2-7,many,CASSHRDRGVQYF,TGTGCCAGCAGCCACCGGGACAGGGGTGTGCAGTACTTC
.,TRBV7-9,17,TRBJ1-3,few,CASSLIGTRSSGNTIYF,TGTGCCAGCAGCTTAATAGGGACCCGGAGCTCTGGAAACACCATATATTTT
.,TRBV6-1,17,TRBJ2-2,few,CASSYSQPTREPGELFF,TGTGCCAGCAGTTATTCCCAACCGACTAGAGAGCCCGGGGAGCTGTTTTTT
TRBD2,TRBV6-1,16,TRBJ2-3,few,CASSSRSGRSPDTQYF,TGTGCCAGCAGTAGCCGTAGCGGGAGGTCCCCAGATACGCAGTATTTT
.,TRBV2,14,TRBJ2-1,few,CASSGRRRGNEQSF,TGTGCCAGCAGTGGTCGGCGTCGGGGCAATGAGCAGTCCTTC
TRBD2,TRBV2,13,TRBJ2-1,.,CASKSGSLFEQFF,TGTGCCAGCAAGAGCGGGAGCCTTTTTGAGCAGTTCTTC
.,TRBV5-1,16,TRBJ2-1,few,CASSLEGGLNYNEQFF,TGCGCCAGCAGCTTGGAGGGCGGACTAAACTACAATGAGCAGTTCTTC
.,TRBV7-8,15,TRBJ2-7,few,CASSRRRELSYEQYF,TGTGCCAGCAGTCGGCGGAGGGAGCTCTCCTACGAGCAGTACTTC
.,TRBV4-2,15,TRBJ1-1,.,CASSQDSGMGTEAFF,TGTGCCAGCAGCCAGGACTCAGGGATGGGGACTGAAGCTTTCTTT
TRBD1,TRBV7-2,15,TRBJ2-1,many,CASSSAWTGRNEQFF,TGTGCCAGCAGCTCCGCCTGGACAGGGAGGAATGAGCAGTTCTTC
.,TRBV11-3,15,TRBJ1-3,few,CASSLGAGAGNTIYF,TGTGCCAGCAGCTTAGGGGCTGGCGCTGGAAACACCATATATTTT
.,TRBV3-1,16,TRBJ2-7,.,CASSHLITSQVHEQYF,TGTGCCAGCAGCCATTTGATTACTAGTCAAGTCCACGAGCAGTACTTC
TRBD1,TRBV2,15,TRBJ1-5,many,CASRLGTGRSQPQHF,TGTGCCAGCAGATTAGGGACAGGGAGAAGTCAGCCCCAGCATTTT
TRBD1,TRBV6-1,18,TRBJ2-7,many,CASSEALRTGRSPYEQYF,TGTGCCAGCAGTGAAGCGCTTCGGACAGGGAGGAGCCCCTACGAGCAGTACTTC
.,TRBV6-4,16,TRBJ1-1,few,CASSGSPYLIGPEAFF,TGTGCCAGCAGTGGCTCTCCGTATTTAATCGGCCCTGAAGCTTTCTTT
.,TRBV2,13,TRBJ2-7,many,CASSGEGPYEQYF,TGTGCCAGCAGTGGAGAGGGGCCTTACGAGCAGTACTTC
.,TRBV5-1,15,TRBJ2-3,few,CASSLFAGTADTQYF,TGCGCCAGCAGCTTGTTCGCCGGGACTGCAGATACGCAGTATTTT
TRBD1,TRBV20-1,15,TRBJ2-2,.,CSASSGQGAAGELFF,TGCAGTGCTAGTAGCGGACAGGGGGCTGCCGGGGAGCTGTTTTTT
TRBD2,TRBV20-1,13,TRBJ2-1,many,CSAATSGFNEQFF,TGCAGTGCCGCGACTAGCGGTTTCAATGAGCAGTTCTTC
.,TRBV6-2/TRBV6-3,17,TRBJ1-1,many,CASSYSIKDPVNTEAFF,TGTGCCAGCAGTTACTCGATTAAGGACCCTGTGAACACTGAAGCTTTCTTT
.,TRBV19,13,TRBJ1-1,.,CASGQGTATEAFF,TGTGCCAGTGGCCAGGGTACGGCCACTGAAGCTTTCTTT
TRBD1,TRBV2,13,TRBJ2-3,many,CASRRQGVDTQYF,TGTGCCAGCAGACGACAGGGCGTGGATACGCAGTATTTT
TRBD1,TRBV19,15,TRBJ1-1,.,CASSITGQGHTEAFF,TGTGCCAGTAGTATCACTGGACAGGGTCACACTGAAGCTTTCTTT
TRBD2,TRBV9,15,TRBJ2-7,.,CASSVGWGGAYEQYF,TGTGCCAGCAGCGTAGGGTGGGGAGGGGCCTACGAGCAGTACTTC
.,TRBV9,13,TRBJ2-3,few,CASSVRITDTQYF,TGTGCCAGCAGCGTACGAATCACAGATACGCAGTATTTT
TRBD2,TRBV28,13,TRBJ2-3,many,CASRPGLADTQYF,TGTGCCAGCAGACCGGGACTAGCTGATACGCAGTATTTT
.,TRBV2,15,TRBJ2-7,.,CASTHDGQSSYEQYF,TGTGCCAGCACCCACGACGGGCAGTCCTCCTACGAGCAGTACTTC
TRBD2,TRBV19,15,TRBJ2-1,.,CATGGLAGVLNEQFF,TGTGCCACCGGTGGACTAGCGGGAGTTCTGAATGAGCAGTTCTTC
TRBD2,TRBV12-3/TRBV12-4,15,TRBJ2-1,many,CASSRGLADYNEQFF,TGTGCCAGCAGCCGAGGACTAGCGGATTACAATGAGCAGTTCTTC
TRBD2,TRBV27,17,TRBJ2-3,.,CASSFFTSGRGTDTQYF,TGTGCCAGCAGTTTCTTCACTAGCGGGAGAGGCACAGATACGCAGTATTTT
TRBD1,TRBV10-3,15,TRBJ2-5,many,CAISVGQGYTETQYF,TGTGCCATCAGTGTGGGACAGGGGTATACGGAGACCCAGTACTTC
.,TRBV12-3/TRBV12-4,14,TRBJ2-5,many,CASTQRGLRETQYF,TGTGCCAGCACCCAGAGGGGTTTGCGTGAGACCCAGTACTTC
TRBD2,TRBV16,17,TRBJ2-1,.,CASSQSWSPPGRGEQFF,TGTGCCAGCAGCCAATCGTGGTCGCCCCCCGGGAGGGGTGAGCAGTTCTTC
.,TRBV28,13,TRBJ1-5,many,CASRGVENQPQHF,TGTGCCAGCAGGGGGGTTGAGAATCAGCCCCAGCATTTT
.,TRBV5-6,15,TRBJ1-6,.,CASSGGASYNSPLHF,TGTGCCAGCAGCGGGGGAGCCTCCTATAATTCACCCCTCCACTTT
.,TRBV28,14,TRBJ2-7,many,CASTYSGSSYEQYF,TGTGCCAGCACGTACAGCGGTAGCTCCTACGAGCAGTACTTC
.,TRBV6-1,15,TRBJ1-3,few,CANEFGPSSGNTIYF,TGTGCCAATGAATTTGGACCGTCCTCTGGAAACACCATATATTTT
TRBD1,TRBV7-9,16,TRBJ2-3,.,CASSPPGGRSTDTQYF,TGTGCCAGCAGCCCACCAGGGGGTCGGAGCACAGATACGCAGTATTTT
.,TRBV3-1,19,TRBJ2-1,many,CASSQRWGTSGASYNEQFF,TGTGCCAGCAGCCAGCGATGGGGAACCTCGGGTGCCTCCTACAATGAGCAGTTCTTC
.,TRBV11-3,14,TRBJ2-1,many,CASSPPTRPNEQFF,TGTGCCAGCAGCCCCCCAACTAGACCCAATGAGCAGTTCTTC
.,TRBV12-3/TRBV12-4,13,TRBJ2-3,many,CASSLRDADTQYF,TGTGCCAGCAGTCTCCGGGACGCCGATACGCAGTATTTT
.,TRBV4-1,14,TRBJ1-5,few,CASSQTERDQPQHF,TGCGCCAGCAGCCAAACTGAACGGGATCAGCCCCAGCATTTT